This T cell receptor (beta chain) comes out of a study of T cell repertoires in cytomegalovirus infection. Germline V gene data show CDR1 as SGHNT and CDR2 as YENEEA. The V and J ends lost 5 bases and 6 bases, in that order; junction bases with no gene match: 6. There are 15 residues in the CDR3. Each CDR3 protein is one row after TCRdb ran MiXCR on the reads. The repertoire includes about 260,000 distinct CDR3 sequences, over 8% of them detected once, and over 13% sits in the top ten. This clonotype has more than one count but fewer than ten. This TCR was sampled from a human donor in good health (CMV status not recorded). Some clones in this sample may be carry-over from other donors' samples. The J gene is TRBJ2-1, the V gene TRBV11-3; 11 bases are a match to TRBD2. Sequencing was performed on PBMCs. The CDR3 region is CASSILAGGSNEQFF. The CDR3 nucleotides are TGTGCCAGCAGCATCCTAGCGGGGGGTAGCAATGAGCAGTTCTTC.